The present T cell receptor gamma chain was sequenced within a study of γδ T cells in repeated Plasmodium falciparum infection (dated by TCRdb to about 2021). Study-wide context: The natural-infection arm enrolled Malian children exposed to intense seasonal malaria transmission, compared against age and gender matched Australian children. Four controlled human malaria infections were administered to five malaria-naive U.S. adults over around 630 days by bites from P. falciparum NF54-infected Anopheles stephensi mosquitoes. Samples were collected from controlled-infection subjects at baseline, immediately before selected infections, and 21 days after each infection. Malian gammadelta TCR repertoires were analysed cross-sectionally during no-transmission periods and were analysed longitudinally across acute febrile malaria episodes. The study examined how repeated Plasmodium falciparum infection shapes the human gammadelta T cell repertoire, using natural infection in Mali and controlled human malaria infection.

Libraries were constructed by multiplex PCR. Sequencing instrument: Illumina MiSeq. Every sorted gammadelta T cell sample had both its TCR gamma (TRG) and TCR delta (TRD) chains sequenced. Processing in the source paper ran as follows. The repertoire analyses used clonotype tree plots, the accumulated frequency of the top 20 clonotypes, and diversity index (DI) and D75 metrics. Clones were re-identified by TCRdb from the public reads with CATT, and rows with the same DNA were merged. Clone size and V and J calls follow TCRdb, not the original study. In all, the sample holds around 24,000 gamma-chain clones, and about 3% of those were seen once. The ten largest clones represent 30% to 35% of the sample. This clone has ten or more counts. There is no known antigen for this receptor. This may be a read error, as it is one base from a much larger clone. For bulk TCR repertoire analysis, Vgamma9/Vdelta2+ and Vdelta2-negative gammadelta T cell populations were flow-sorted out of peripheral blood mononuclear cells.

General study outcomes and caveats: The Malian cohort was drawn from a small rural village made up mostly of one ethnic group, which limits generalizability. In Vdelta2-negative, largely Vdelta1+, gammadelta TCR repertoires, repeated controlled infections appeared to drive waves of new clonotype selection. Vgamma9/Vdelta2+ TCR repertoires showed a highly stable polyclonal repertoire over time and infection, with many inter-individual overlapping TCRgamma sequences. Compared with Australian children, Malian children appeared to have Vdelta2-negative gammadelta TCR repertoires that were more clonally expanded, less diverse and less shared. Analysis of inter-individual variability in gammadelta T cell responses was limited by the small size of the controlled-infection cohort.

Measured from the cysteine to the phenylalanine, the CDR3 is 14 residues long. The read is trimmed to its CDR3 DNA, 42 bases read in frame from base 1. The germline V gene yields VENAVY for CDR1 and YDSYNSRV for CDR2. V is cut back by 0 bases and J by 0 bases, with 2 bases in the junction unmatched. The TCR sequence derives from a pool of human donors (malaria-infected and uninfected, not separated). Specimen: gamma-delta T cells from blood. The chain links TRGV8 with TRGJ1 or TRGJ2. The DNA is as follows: TGTGCCACCTGGGATAGGTCGAATTATTATAAGAAACTCTTT. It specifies CATWDRSNYYKKLF.